This T cell receptor beta chain was found in a study of blood T cells in healthy people across ages. Notes on this clonotype: Its antigen is not known.

The length of the CDR3 is 18 residues. Then a second PCR, running about 7 to 11 cycles, was carried out with a sample-barcoded 5' primer and a J-beta primer mix. Tags on each cDNA molecule came from a template-switch adaptor with 12 random nucleotides. TCRdb independently ran MiXCR on the 5' RACE reads; one entry per CDR3 protein. The data show hundreds of thousands of distinct CDR3 sequences, with roughly 44% seen just once and under 20% held by the top ten. Study-wide results and caveats: Any changes in expanded clonotypes were possibly confounded, as donor CMV status remained unknown.

The sequenced material came from blood. This chain links TRBV21-1 with TRBJ2-5; TRBD2, the table's D call, lacks a check against the DNA. TRBV21-1 is classified as a pseudogene. The receptor comes from a man between 60 and 75 years old in good health. The CDR3 DNA follows: TGTGCCAGCAGCAAAGGGACTAGCGGGGGGAAAGGGCAAGAGACCCAGTACTTC. Translating gives CASSKGTSGGKGQETQYF.